This passage covers 3 T cell receptor beta chains from one sample sequenced in a study of beta chain features in type 1 diabetes. The sequenced template was cDNA made from the entire isolated RNA. The assay was immunoSEQ multiplex PCR, and TCRdb's table has in-frame clones only and misses some. Among over 90,000 clones, approximately 30% were seen once, and the ten largest hold about 0.57%. These receptors have no known antigen. Study-level findings and limits: Within each of all four CD4+ subsets, Type 1 diabetes patients had TCRB CDR3s that were moderately but significantly shorter.

Sequenced input: central memory CD4+ T cells from blood. The receptor source for this set is a young woman with type 1 diabetes.

This clone was seen a few times. This rearrangement joins TRBV18 to TRBJ1-5; the match to TRBD1 covers 9 bases. The V segment lost 3 bases and the J segment 2 bases; nucleotides outside the gene matches: 2. This CDR3 has 15 residues. CDR1 and CDR2 from the germline V gene are KGHSH and LQKENI. The CDR3 region is CASSPGQGGNQPQHF. In DNA, the CDR3 is TGTGCCAGCTCACCGGGACAGGGTGGCAATCAGCCCCAGCATTTT.

This clone was counted ten times or more. This rearrangement joins TRBV5-4 to TRBJ2-7; D remains unclear. Trimming shortened V by 5 bases and J by 7 bases, and 13 bases separated the two germline ends. The CDR3 runs 12 residues. Looked up from germline, CDR1 is SGHNT and CDR2 is YYREEE (reference sequence). CDR3 sequence reads: CASRGSRGEQYV. The CDR3 bases are TGTGCCAGCAGAGGTAGTCGTGGGGAGCAGTACGTC.

This clone was seen only a few times. V gene TRBV19 combines with J gene TRBJ1-5, with 10 bases lining up with TRBD1. This CDR3 is 20 amino acids long. Per germline, CDR1 LNHDA and CDR2 SQIVND (reference sequence). J lost 1 base, V lost 8 bases, and 20 bases had no gene match. CDR3 loop: CASLHTAGQGTRGSNQPQHF. Written as DNA, the CDR3 is TGTGCCAGTCTTCATACGGCGGGACAGGGGACGAGGGGGAGCAATCAGCCCCAGCATTTT.